This T cell receptor beta chain came from a study of OX40 agonist ivuxolimab in advanced cancers. This table comes from immunoSEQ multiplex PCR, and its TCRdb copy is limited to in-frame clones, with some not included. The sample lists 90,000 to 100,000 clones; around 90% were seen once. CDR3 length: 16 residues. Trimming shortened V by 6 bases and J by 3 bases, and 20 bases separated the two germline ends. Germline lookup yields CDR1 MDHEN and CDR2 SYDVKM. The sequenced sample was CD4+ or CD8+ T cells sorted from blood, obtained in a trial of the OX40 agonist ivuxolimab. This TCR was recovered from an adult with an advanced solid tumor such as melanoma, head and neck, liver or kidney cancer. This sequence joins TRBV28 and TRBJ1-2; D remains unclear. The CDR3, as DNA: TGTGCCAGCAGAACCCTCGAGATCAGGAGTGACTATGGCTACACCTTC. It translates to CASRTLEIRSDYGYTF.